This TCR beta chain was observed in a study of blood T cell repertoires in COVID-19. Study-wide context: Acute-phase and convalescent COVID-19 samples originated in the United States, Italy and Spain.

The junction had 6 bases not matched to a gene; V was cut back by 4 bases and J by 3 bases. Germline CDR1 and CDR2: SGHNT and YYREEE (reference sequence). This CDR3 contains 17 residues. Under the authors' procedure: Estimation of nucleated cell counts was performed using reference gene primer amplification. Assay: immunoSEQ multiplex PCR; the TCRdb copy retains only in-frame clones and omits some. V and J calls and clone size follow that table, whereas D and trimming were derived from the DNA. Among about 260,000 clones, 88% were seen once, and the ten largest hold about a tenth. This chain links TRBV5-4 with TRBJ2-4; 14 bases fit TRBD2. Sequenced input: peripheral blood. The sequence came from a woman aged 70-85 years with COVID-19, enrolled during active disease. CDR3 sequence: CASSPATSGRGKNIQYF. The CDR3 DNA reads as TGTGCCAGCAGCCCGGCGACTAGCGGGAGGGGCAAAAACATTCAGTACTTC.